This T cell receptor (beta chain) was profiled in a study of esophageal squamous cell carcinoma under preoperative chemotherapy. Study results and limitations: Chemotherapy was followed by significantly higher TCR diversity in peripheral T cells only, not tumor-infiltrating lymphocytes.

Turning to this clonotype: Its antigen is unidentified.

TCRdb reprocessed the PCR reads via MiXCR and lists one record per CDR3 protein. The sample shows about 20,000 distinct CDR3 sequences, about 43% of them seen only once. V was shortened by 6 bases and J by 1 base, with 10 bases between the two germline ends. Germline-derived CDR1 and CDR2 are MNHEY and SMNVEV (reference sequence). The CDR3 consists of 15 residues. The time point here: after preoperative PTX-NDP chemotherapy. The V and J genes are TRBV27 and TRBJ2-6; D possibly corresponds to TRBD1 (5 bases). This clonotype originated in a human donor with esophageal squamous cell carcinoma. The donor label of this sample is uncertain. Collection of the sample occurred from a patient given preoperative chemotherapy. CDR3 loop: CASSQQGSGANVLTF. The CDR3 DNA sequence: TGTGCCAGCAGCCAGCAGGGATCTGGGGCCAACGTCCTGACTTTC.